The TCR beta chain under discussion was sequenced for a study of follicular helper T cells after annual influenza vaccination. Noted time point: 2014-2015 season, pre-vaccination. General study findings and limits: Yearly vaccinations repeatedly recalled conserved clonotypes in ICOS+CD38+ cTfh.

Concerning this clone: Its antigen is not identified.

Assay: immunoSEQ multiplex PCR; the TCRdb copy retains only in-frame clones and omits some. This sample has some 15,000 clones, with about four fifths found just once. CDR1 SGDLS and CDR2 YYNGEE come from the germline V gene. The CDR3 is 13 residues long. V lost 1 base and J lost 4, with 6 bases in between. This receptor was obtained from an adult who received the influenza vaccine. Sequencing was performed on CXCR5- memory CD4+ T cells sorted from blood, taken on the day of influenza vaccination. This rearrangement joins TRBV9 to TRBJ2-1; D unclear. The DNA for the CDR3 is TGTGCCAGCAGCGTACAGCTTTACAATGAGCAGTTCTTC. Protein sequence: CASSVQLYNEQFF.